This paragraph covers one T cell receptor beta chain sequence. The antigen remains undetermined. Libraries were prepared by immunoSEQ multiplex PCR; TCRdb keeps only in-frame clonotypes and omits some of them. Among over 150,000 clones listed, 90% to 95% were seen once. This sample was included in a study of T cell responses to AZD1222 COVID-19 vaccine. Study-wide results and limits: Two AZD1222 doses significantly raised spike-specific TCR breadth and depth over controls. Recipients of AZD1222 seropositive at baseline numbered only six or seven.

Second doses at about 4 or about 12 weeks were pooled. The TCR sequence derives from an adult who received the AZD1222 COVID-19 vaccine. Sequenced material: peripheral blood, taken 28 days after the second AZD1222 dose.

The CDR3 protein is CATSRDGAGVYEQYF. CDR3 DNA sequence: TGTGCCACCAGCAGAGATGGGGCAGGGGTCTACGAGCAGTACTTC. The gene calls are TRBV15 and TRBJ2-7; tentative D call: TRBD1 (6 bases). There are 15 residues in the CDR3. Deletions cut 0 bases from V and 3 bases from J, with 12 bases between. Per germline, CDR1 LNHNV and CDR2 YYDKDF (reference sequence).